This T cell receptor beta chain was sequenced during a study of T-cell reconstitution after alpha-beta-depleted transplantation in children. CDR3 length: 15 amino acids. Trimming cost V 6 bases and J 7 bases, with 16 bases left between them. Study-wide results and limits: The origin of high day-60 TCRbeta diversity in some patients lay in surviving recipient T cells and thymic progenitors. Counts and diversity of T cells one year after transplant came mostly from newly produced T cells. At around two months after transplant, the alpha-beta T cells were reportedly derived from several hundred expanded clones that came from non-depleted graft cells.

TCRbeta library construction was performed incorporating unique molecular identifiers. TCRdb independently ran MiXCR on the PCR reads; one entry per CDR3 protein. The table records about 300,000 distinct CDR3 sequences, about 9.4% of them present only once. On this clonotype: Its antigen remains unidentified.

The V and J genes are TRBV12-3 or TRBV12-4 and TRBJ1-6; D ambiguous. This TCR derives from a boy in the first two years of life with acute myeloid leukemia, due to receive a stem cell transplant. The material was PBMCs, obtained before TCRalphabeta/CD19-depleted stem cell transplant. The CDR3 sequence is CASRERTDFNSPLHF. Written as DNA, the CDR3 is TGTGCCAGCAGGGAGAGGACGGATTTCAATTCACCCCTCCACTTT.